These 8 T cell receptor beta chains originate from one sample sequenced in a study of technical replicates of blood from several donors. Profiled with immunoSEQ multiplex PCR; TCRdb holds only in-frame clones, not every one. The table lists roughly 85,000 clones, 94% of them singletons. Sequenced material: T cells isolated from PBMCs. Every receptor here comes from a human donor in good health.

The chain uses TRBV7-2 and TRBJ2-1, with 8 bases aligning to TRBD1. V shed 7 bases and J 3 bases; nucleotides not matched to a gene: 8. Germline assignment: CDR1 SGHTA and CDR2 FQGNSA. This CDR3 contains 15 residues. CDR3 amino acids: CASKTGGSIYNEQFF. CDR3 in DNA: TGTGCCAGCAAAACAGGGGGTAGTATCTACAATGAGCAGTTCTTC.

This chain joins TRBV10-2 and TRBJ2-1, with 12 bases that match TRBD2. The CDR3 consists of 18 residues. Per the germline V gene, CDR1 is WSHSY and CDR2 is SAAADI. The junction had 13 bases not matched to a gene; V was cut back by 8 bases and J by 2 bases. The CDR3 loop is CASLPPRLAGDPYNEQFF. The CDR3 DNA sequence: TGCGCCAGCCTCCCCCCGAGACTAGCGGGGGATCCCTACAATGAGCAGTTCTTC.

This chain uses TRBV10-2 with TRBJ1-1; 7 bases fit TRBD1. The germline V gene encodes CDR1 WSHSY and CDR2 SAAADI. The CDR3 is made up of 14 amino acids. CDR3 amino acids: CVVQGPTVNTEAFF. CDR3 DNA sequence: TGCGTCGTACAGGGGCCCACCGTGAACACTGAAGCTTTCTTT.

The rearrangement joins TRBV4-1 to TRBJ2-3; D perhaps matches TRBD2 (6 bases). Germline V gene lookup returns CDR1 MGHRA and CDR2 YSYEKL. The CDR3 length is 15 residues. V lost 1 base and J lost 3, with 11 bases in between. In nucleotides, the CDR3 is TGCGCCAGCAGCCAAGTAGGGCTAGCGACAGATACGCAGTATTTT. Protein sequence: CASSQVGLATDTQYF.

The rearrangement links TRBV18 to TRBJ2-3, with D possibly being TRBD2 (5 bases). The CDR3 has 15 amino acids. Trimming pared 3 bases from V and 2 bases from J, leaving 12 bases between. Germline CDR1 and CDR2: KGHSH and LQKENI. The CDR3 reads CASSPGLTPTDTQYF. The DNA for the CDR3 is TGTGCCAGCTCACCTGGACTCACGCCCACAGATACGCAGTATTTT.

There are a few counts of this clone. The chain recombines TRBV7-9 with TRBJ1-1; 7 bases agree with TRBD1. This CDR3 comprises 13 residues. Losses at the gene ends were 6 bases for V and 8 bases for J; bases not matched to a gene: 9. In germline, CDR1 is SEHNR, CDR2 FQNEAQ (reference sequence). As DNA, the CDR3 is TGTGCCAGCAGTCCCGACAGGGAGAGGGAAGCTTTCTTT. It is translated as CASSPDREREAFF.

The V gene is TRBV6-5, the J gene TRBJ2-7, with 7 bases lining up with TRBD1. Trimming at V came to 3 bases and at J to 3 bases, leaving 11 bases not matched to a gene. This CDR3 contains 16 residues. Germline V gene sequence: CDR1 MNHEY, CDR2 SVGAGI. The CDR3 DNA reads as TGTGCCAGCAGTTATGAACGTGGACAGGTGGACTACGAGCAGTACTTC. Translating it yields CASSYERGQVDYEQYF.

This CDR3 reads CASSPGTSRGEDRNIQYF. CDR3 coding DNA: TGCGCCAGCAGCCCCGGGACTAGCAGGGGGGAGGATAGGAACATTCAGTACTTC. V gene TRBV4-1 combines with J gene TRBJ2-4; 9 positions match TRBD2. The CDR3 has 18 residues. The germline V gene encodes CDR1 MGHRA and CDR2 YSYEKL. V lost 4 bases, J lost 7 bases, and 17 bases stayed unmatched.